A single sample is the source of the 30 T cell receptor beta chains below, sequenced in a study of blood T cell repertoires in COVID-19 (TCRdb year 2020). The library was produced with the immunoSEQ multiplex PCR assay. The source is immuneACCESS, and TCRdb retained only in-frame sequences with V and J called. Part of the clones is not carried over; for the studies checked, unresolved V genes explain less than half of this, and the remainder is unexplained. The sample table records about 220,000 clones; around 85% of these occur just once. The leading ten clones occupy about 2.4% of the sample. Sequencing was performed on peripheral blood. These receptors all stem from a woman aged 70-85 years with COVID-19, enrolled during active disease.

V is TRBV7-2 and J is TRBJ2-7, with 10 bases lining up with TRBD1. There are 16 residues in the CDR3. In germline, CDR1 is SGHTA, CDR2 FQGNSA. V shed 5 bases, J shed 4 bases, and the junction held 11 bases outside the gene matches. CDR3 in DNA: TGTGCCAGCAGCATCGACTATGGGACAGGGGTGTACGAGCAGTACTTC. Residues: CASSIDYGTGVYEQYF.

The table lists this clone with a count of one. This chain links TRBV6-6 with TRBJ2-7, with D possibly being TRBD2 (5 bases). Trimming removed 4 bases at V and 2 bases at J, with 18 bases between. This CDR3 region has 16 residues. Per the germline V gene, CDR1 is MNHNY and CDR2 is SVGAGI (reference sequence). CDR3 DNA: TGTGCCAGCAGTTTGGCGCCCGGGATTATAACCTACGAGCAGTACTTC. Its protein product is CASSLAPGIITYEQYF.

V gene TRBV5-8 combines with J gene TRBJ1-5; 8 bases agree with TRBD1. The trim removed 0 bases at V and 7 bases at J, leaving 6 bases unmatched. The V gene's germline CDR1 is SGHTS and CDR2 YDEGEE. The CDR3 has 15 residues. The CDR3 spells CASSLDTGGGQPQHF. DNA of the CDR3: TGTGCCAGCAGCTTGGATACAGGGGGTGGGCAGCCCCAGCATTTT.

V and J are TRBV5-4 and TRBJ1-1; TRBD1 matches at 8 bases. V lost 4 bases to trimming and J lost 6 bases; unmatched junction nucleotides: 20. The CDR3 has 18 residues. CDR1 SGHNT and CDR2 YYREEE come from the germline V gene (reference sequence). The CDR3 sequence is CASSRALADRERLAEAFF. The CDR3 DNA follows: TGTGCCAGCAGCCGTGCCCTAGCGGACAGGGAGCGTTTGGCTGAAGCTTTCTTT.

This chain joins TRBV19 and TRBJ1-5; 7 positions agree with TRBD1. The CDR3 is 16 residues long. The junction had 14 bases not matched to a gene; V was cut back by 11 bases and J by 1 base. From germline, CDR1 is LNHDA and CDR2 SQIVND (reference sequence). The CDR3 DNA reads as TGTGCCTCCAATCCCCAGGGGGAGCGGAGCAATCAGCCCCAGCATTTT. Translation gives CASNPQGERSNQPQHF.

Only a few counts were recorded for this clone. The chain has TRBV7-9 and TRBJ2-2; the match to TRBD2 covers 7 bases. The CDR3 length is 14 residues. Germline V CDR1 and CDR2: SEHNR, FQNEAQ (reference sequence). Germline trimming cut 8 bases from V and 7 bases from J; bases unmatched to any gene: 10. The CDR3 reads CASSARGENGELFF. The CDR3 nucleotides read TGTGCCAGCTCCGCCCGGGGGGAGAACGGGGAGCTGTTTTTT.

The rearrangement links TRBV4-3 to TRBJ1-6, with D maybe TRBD1 (5 bases). Trimming took off 1 base at V and 10 bases at J, with 11 bases between the two ends. The germline V gene encodes CDR1 LGHNA and CDR2 YSLEER. The CDR3 has 14 amino acids. In DNA form, the CDR3 reads TGCGCCAGCAGCCAAGCGGGGGGTGGGTCACCCCTCCACTTT. Protein: CASSQAGGGSPLHF.

J is TRBJ2-1 and V is TRBV24-1; TRBD2 aligns across 16 bases. Germline CDR1 KGHDR, CDR2 SFDVKD. J gave up 5 bases and V 12 bases, and 9 bases lay outside the gene matches. The CDR3 runs 16 residues. The CDR3 loop reads CAVSPGLAGGDNEQFF. In DNA, the CDR3 is TGTGCCGTCAGCCCGGGACTAGCGGGAGGGGACAATGAGCAGTTCTTC.

The rearrangement joins TRBV6-2 or TRBV6-3 to TRBJ1-5, with D hard to call. Between the trimmed V and J ends, which lost 3 bases and 7 bases, there was a span of 7 bases. Germline CDR1 is MNHEY and CDR2 is SVGEGT. The CDR3 loop spans 12 amino acids. The CDR3 coding sequence is TGTGCCAGCAGTTATTACAACCAGCCCCAGCATTTT. It translates to CASSYYNQPQHF.

This chain uses TRBV5-4 with TRBJ1-4; possibly TRBD1 for D (6 bases). CDR1 SGHNT and CDR2 YYREEE come from the germline V gene (reference sequence). The V and J ends lost 2 bases and 7 bases respectively, with 12 bases between them. The CDR3 covers 14 residues. The CDR3 nucleotides are TGTGCCAGCAGCTTACAGGGTTCTGGTGAAAAACTGTTTTTT. As protein: CASSLQGSGEKLFF.

In regard to this clone: One end of the junction varies from germline; a read error may be responsible. The chain is built from TRBV19 and TRBJ1-1; TRBD1 aligns across 7 bases. The CDR3 sequence is 15 residues long. Germline CDR1 reads LNHDA; CDR2 reads SQIVND (reference sequence). As DNA, the CDR3 is TGTGCCAGTAGTATCGCCGGGGACAGAAACATTGAAGCTTTCTTT. It encodes CASSIAGDRNIEAFF.

The chain has TRBV5-1 and TRBJ1-1, with TRBD1 as a possible D gene (5 bases). Trimming shortened V by 4 bases and J by 4 bases, and 23 bases separated the two germline ends. This CDR3 contains 17 residues. The germline V gene encodes CDR1 SGHRS and CDR2 YFSETQ. CDR3 in amino acids: CASSQEGQGMRSTEAFF. Written as DNA, the CDR3 is TGCGCCAGCAGCCAGGAGGGGCAGGGAATGAGGAGCACTGAAGCTTTCTTT.

V and J are TRBV6-5 and TRBJ1-1; TRBD1 agrees at 7 bases. Germline-derived CDR1 and CDR2 are MNHEY and SVGAGI. CDR3 size: 14 residues. V shed 6 bases, J shed 8 bases, and the junction held 12 bases outside the gene matches. The CDR3 nucleotides are TGTGCCAGCAGAACCGGGACAGTGGGGGCAGAAGCTTTCTTT. This gives the protein CASRTGTVGAEAFF.

J is TRBJ2-1 and V is TRBV28; 8 nucleotides match TRBD2. Germline V gives CDR1 MDHEN, CDR2 SYDVKM. The CDR3 loop spans 15 amino acids. V shed 5 bases and J 0 bases; nucleotides not matched to a gene: 3. CDR3 sequence (DNA): TGTGCCAGCAGTAGGGGGACTAGCTCCTACAATGAGCAGTTCTTC. It is translated as CASSRGTSSYNEQFF.

CDR3 DNA: TGTGCCAGCAGCTTAGCCCTGGGGAGCCATGAGCAGTTCTTC. Its translation is CASSLALGSHEQFF. The genes are TRBV7-2 and TRBJ2-1; a possible D gene is TRBD2 (5 bases). V was trimmed by 0 bases and J by 8 bases, leaving 11 bases between them. Germline CDR1 is SGHTA and CDR2 is FQGNSA. CDR3 length: 14 amino acids.

This rearrangement joins TRBV7-2 to TRBJ1-6; weak D call: TRBD1 (6 bases). V shed 5 bases and J shed 10 bases, with 21 bases lying between them. The CDR3 spans 16 residues. From germline, CDR1 is SGHTA and CDR2 FQGNSA. The CDR3 sequence: CASSPPARGRGSPLHF. Here the CDR3 DNA reads TGTGCCAGCAGCCCCCCTGCTCGGGGGCGGGGGTCACCCCTCCACTTT.

The gene calls are TRBV4-3 and TRBJ1-2; TRBD1 matches 9 bases. This CDR3 contains 16 residues. V shed 0 bases, J shed 5 bases, and the junction held 7 bases outside the gene matches. Germline V gives CDR1 LGHNA, CDR2 YSLEER. CDR3 nucleotide sequence: TGCGCCAGCAGCCAAGATCAAGGGGACAGGGTTTATGGCTACACCTTC. Encoded protein: CASSQDQGDRVYGYTF.

CDR3 loop: CASSLAGTGRDEQYF. CDR3 nucleotide sequence: TGTGCCAGCAGTTTAGCCGGGACAGGGCGCGACGAGCAGTACTTC. The gene calls are TRBV28 and TRBJ2-7; the match to TRBD1 covers 9 bases. Germline V CDR1 and CDR2: MDHEN, SYDVKM. This CDR3 region has 15 residues. V dropped 2 bases and J dropped 5; count of bases not matched to a gene: 7.

The CDR3 sequence: CASSAAGAKGNYGYTF. The CDR3, as DNA: TGTGCCAGCAGCGCAGCAGGGGCCAAGGGCAACTATGGCTACACCTTC. The V gene is TRBV6-2 or TRBV6-3, the J gene TRBJ1-2, with D possibly being TRBD1 (6 bases). V lost 6 bases to trimming and J lost 2 bases, with 19 bases between them. The germline gives CDR1 MNHEY, CDR2 SVGEGT. This CDR3 spans 16 amino acids.

This chain connects TRBV9 to TRBJ1-5; 9 positions match TRBD1. Germline V lookup: CDR1 SGDLS, CDR2 YYNGEE. This CDR3 spans 16 amino acids. V shed 3 bases and J 7 bases; nucleotides not matched to a gene: 11. CDR3 in amino acids: CASSESGTGFGQPQHF. The CDR3 DNA follows: TGTGCCAGCAGCGAGTCCGGGACAGGGTTCGGCCAGCCCCAGCATTTT.

This clone occurred a few times. The chain recombines TRBV28 with TRBJ2-3; 7 nucleotides line up with TRBD1. In germline, CDR1 is MDHEN, CDR2 SYDVKM. The CDR3 runs to 15 residues. The junction had 9 bases not matched to a gene; V was cut back by 2 bases and J by 7 bases. Here the CDR3 DNA reads TGTGCCAGCAGTTTAGAGGGGGCGGCTGGGTATACGCAGTATTTT. This translates into CASSLEGAAGYTQYF.

The chain couples TRBV7-2 to TRBJ2-2; 8 bases fit TRBD2. The ends lost 3 bases at V and 1 base at J; junction bases unmatched: 1. The CDR3 is made up of 15 amino acids. CDR1 and CDR2 from the germline V gene are SGHTA and FQGNSA. In DNA, the CDR3 is TGTGCCAGCAGCTTTACTAGCGGGAACACCGGGGAGCTGTTTTTT. Its protein product is CASSFTSGNTGELFF.

This chain uses TRBV7-8 with TRBJ2-7; the match to TRBD2 covers 11 bases. Germline CDR1 SGHVS, CDR2 FQNEAQ. V was clipped by 5 bases and J by 0 bases; unmatched bases: 12. The CDR3 has 18 residues. CDR3 region: CASSLGHLGTSGSYEQYF. The CDR3, as DNA: TGTGCCAGCAGCCTAGGGCATCTCGGGACTAGCGGCTCCTACGAGCAGTACTTC.

The rearrangement joins TRBV27 to TRBJ1-1, with TRBD1 matching over 11 bases. Per germline, CDR1 MNHEY and CDR2 SMNVEV (reference sequence). J gave up 1 base and V 6 bases, and 4 bases lay outside the gene matches. This CDR3 is 15 amino acids long. Here the CDR3 DNA reads TGTGCCAGCAGGAGGACAGGGGGCGCGAACACTGAAGCTTTCTTT. It is translated as CASRRTGGANTEAFF.

This chain uses TRBV10-1 with TRBJ1-4; TRBD1 aligns across 8 bases. Germline assignment: CDR1 WNHNN and CDR2 SYGVQD (reference sequence). The CDR3 is 16 residues long. Unmatched junction bases numbered 9, after V lost 6 bases and J lost 3 bases. Written as DNA, the CDR3 is TGCGCCAGCAGGGTGACAGGGGTGAAGGCTAATGAAAAACTGTTTTTT. As protein: CASRVTGVKANEKLFF.

The chain joins TRBV3-1 (or the pseudogene TRBV3-2) to TRBJ1-6, with a weak D call TRBD1 (5 bases). The CDR3 consists of 14 residues. Germline CDR1 LGHDT, CDR2 YNNKEL (reference sequence). The V gene lost 4 bases and the J gene lost 8 bases, with 12 bases spanning the gap. The CDR3 sequence: CASSLQGGDSPLHF. The CDR3 nucleotides are TGTGCCAGCAGCCTCCAGGGTGGGGATTCACCCCTCCACTTT.

The genes are TRBV18 and TRBJ2-3; 9 bases agree with TRBD2. There are 15 residues in the CDR3. Trimming at V came to 6 bases and at J to 1 base, leaving 5 bases not matched to a gene. The V gene's germline CDR1 is KGHSH and CDR2 LQKENI. This CDR3 is CASSASGIGTDTQYF. The CDR3 coding sequence is TGTGCCAGCTCCGCTAGCGGGATCGGCACAGATACGCAGTATTTT.

DNA for the CDR3: TGTGCCAGCAAGGCCGGCCAGGGGAATTCACCCCTCCACTTT. Encoded protein: CASKAGQGNSPLHF. The chain links TRBV6-4 to TRBJ1-6, with a weak D call TRBD1 (6 bases). The CDR3 is made up of 14 amino acids. V dropped 7 bases and J dropped 7 bases, with 14 bases sitting between them. The germline V gene encodes CDR1 MRHNA and CDR2 SNTAGT.

J is TRBJ2-1 and V is TRBV7-9, with D perhaps matching TRBD2 (5 bases). Germline CDR1 reads SEHNR; CDR2 reads FQNEAQ (reference sequence). V lost 5 bases, J lost 0 bases, and 11 bases lay in between. The CDR3 runs to 15 residues. This CDR3 is CASSGRRSSYNEQFF. The CDR3 DNA follows: TGTGCCAGCAGCGGAAGGAGGAGCTCCTACAATGAGCAGTTCTTC.

The rearrangement links TRBV12-3 or TRBV12-4 to TRBJ1-1; no firm D call. The CDR3 runs 13 residues. Trimming took off 2 bases at V and 1 base at J, with 5 bases between the two ends. The CDR3 loop reads CASSLRENTEAFF. The CDR3, as DNA: TGTGCCAGCAGTTTACGGGAGAACACTGAAGCTTTCTTT.